Shown below are 4 T cell receptor beta chains from a single sample sequenced in a study of T cell responses to AZD1222 COVID-19 vaccine. Sequenced by immunoSEQ multiplex PCR; TCRdb stores in-frame clones only, minus some. This table holds over 140,000 clones, over 85% found once. The material was peripheral blood, obtained on day 0 of AZD1222 vaccination. The receptors originated from an adult in good health.

The CDR3 DNA sequence: TGTGCCAGCAGTGAATTCGGACAGTTCTCTGGAAACACCATATATTTT. This gives the protein CASSEFGQFSGNTIYF. The chain combines TRBV25-1 with TRBJ1-3, with TRBD1 as a possible D gene (6 bases). The CDR3 runs 16 residues. CDR1 and CDR2 (germline): MGHDK, SYGVNS. Trimming removed 1 base at V and 0 bases at J, with 10 bases between.

On this clone: The limits of the CDR3 on the DNA are not certain, so only TCRdb's listed CDR3 is given. The chain recombines TRBV28 with TRBJ1-2; TRBD1 was called by the table and not checked on the DNA. Germline CDR1 and CDR2: MDHEN and SYDVKM. The CDR3 extends over 21 residues, inclusive of both ends. CDR3 sequence reads: CASSSGTSVPAVTQGKYGYTF.

The chain employs TRBV28 and TRBJ2-5, with 10 bases lining up with TRBD1. This CDR3 is built from 14 residues. J lost 5 bases, V lost 5 bases, and 5 bases had no gene match. Germline V CDR1 and CDR2: MDHEN, SYDVKM. The CDR3 DNA is TGTGCCAGCAGTCAGACAGGGGGCGGTGAGACCCAGTACTTC. Amino acids: CASSQTGGGETQYF.

The chain links TRBV5-1 to TRBJ2-7; 9 positions agree with TRBD2. Germline V gene sequence: CDR1 SGHRS, CDR2 YFSETQ. CDR3 length: 16 amino acids. V was pared by 4 bases and J by 3 bases, with 11 bases of the junction left unmatched. The CDR3 bases are TGCGCCAGCAGCCTTACCGGGACTAGCTTTGGCTACGAGCAGTACTTC. It is translated as CASSLTGTSFGYEQYF.